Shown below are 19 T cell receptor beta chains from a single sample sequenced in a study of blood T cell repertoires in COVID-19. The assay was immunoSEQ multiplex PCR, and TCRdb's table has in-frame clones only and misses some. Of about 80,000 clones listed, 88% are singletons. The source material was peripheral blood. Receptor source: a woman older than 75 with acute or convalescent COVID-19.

CDR3 in DNA: TGTGCCAGCAGCCCTGACAGTCCTAGTGGCTACACCTTC. Its translation: CASSPDSPSGYTF. The rearrangement links TRBV7-2 to TRBJ1-2; D might be TRBD1 (5 bases). The CDR3 is 13 amino acids. Trimming cost V 5 bases and J 7 bases, with 14 bases left between them. Germline loops: CDR1 SGHTA, CDR2 FQGNSA.

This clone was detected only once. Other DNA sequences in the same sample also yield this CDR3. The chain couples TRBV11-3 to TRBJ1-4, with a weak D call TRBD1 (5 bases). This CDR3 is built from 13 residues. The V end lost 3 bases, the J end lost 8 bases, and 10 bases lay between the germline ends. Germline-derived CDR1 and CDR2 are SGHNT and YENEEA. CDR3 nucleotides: TGTGCCAGCAGCTTGAGGGGAGGGGAAAAACTGTTTTTT. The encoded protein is CASSLRGGEKLFF.

In DNA, the CDR3 is TGTGCCAGCAGTTACCCCGATGGGGGGAACCTATTAAGCACAGATACGCAGTATTTT. Amino acids: CASSYPDGGNLLSTDTQYF. The V call is TRBV6-2 or TRBV6-3, the J call TRBJ2-3; weak D call: TRBD2 (6 bases). The CDR3 consists of 19 residues. CDR1 and CDR2 (germline): MNHEY, SVGEGT. Trimming took off 2 bases at V and 0 bases at J, with 21 bases between the two ends.

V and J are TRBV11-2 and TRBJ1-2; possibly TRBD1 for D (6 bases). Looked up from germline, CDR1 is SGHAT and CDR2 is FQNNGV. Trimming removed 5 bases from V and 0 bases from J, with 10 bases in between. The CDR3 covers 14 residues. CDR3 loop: CASSPGQSNYGYTF. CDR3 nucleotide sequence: TGTGCCAGCAGCCCAGGACAGTCTAACTATGGCTACACCTTC.

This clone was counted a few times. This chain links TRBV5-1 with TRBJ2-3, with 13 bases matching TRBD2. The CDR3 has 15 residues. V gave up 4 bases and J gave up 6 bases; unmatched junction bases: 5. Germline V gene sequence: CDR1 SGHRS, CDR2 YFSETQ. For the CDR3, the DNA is TGCGCCAGCAGCCCACTAGCGGGAGGGCCTGATACGCAGTATTTT. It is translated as CASSPLAGGPDTQYF.

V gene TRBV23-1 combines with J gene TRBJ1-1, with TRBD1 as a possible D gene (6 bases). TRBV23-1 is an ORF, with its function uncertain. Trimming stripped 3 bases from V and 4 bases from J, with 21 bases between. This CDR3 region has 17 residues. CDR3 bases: TGCGCCAGCAGTCAGTCTATCTCCACAGGGCCAGGCACTGAAGCTTTCTTT. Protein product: CASSQSISTGPGTEAFF.

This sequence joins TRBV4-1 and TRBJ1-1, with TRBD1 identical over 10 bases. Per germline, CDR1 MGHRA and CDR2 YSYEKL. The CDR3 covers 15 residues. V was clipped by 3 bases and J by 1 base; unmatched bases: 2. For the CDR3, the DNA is TGCGCCAGCAGCCACGGGACAGGGGAGAACACTGAAGCTTTCTTT. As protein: CASSHGTGENTEAFF.

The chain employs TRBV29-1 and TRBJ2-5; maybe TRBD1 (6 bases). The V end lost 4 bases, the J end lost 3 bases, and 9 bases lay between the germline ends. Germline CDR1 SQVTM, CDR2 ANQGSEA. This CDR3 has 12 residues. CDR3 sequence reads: CSVGRTEETQYF. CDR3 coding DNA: TGCAGCGTTGGGAGGACAGAAGAGACCCAGTACTTC.

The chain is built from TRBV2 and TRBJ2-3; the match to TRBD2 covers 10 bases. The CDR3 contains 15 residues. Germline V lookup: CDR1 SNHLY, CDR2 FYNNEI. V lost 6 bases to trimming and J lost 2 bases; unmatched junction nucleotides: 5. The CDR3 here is CASSKGLATTDTQYF. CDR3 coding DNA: TGTGCCAGCAGCAAGGGACTAGCGACCACAGATACGCAGTATTTT.

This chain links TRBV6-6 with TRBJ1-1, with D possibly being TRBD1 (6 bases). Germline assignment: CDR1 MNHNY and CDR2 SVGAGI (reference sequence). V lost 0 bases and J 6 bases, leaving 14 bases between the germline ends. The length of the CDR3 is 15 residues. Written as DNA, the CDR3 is TGTGCCAGCAGTTACTCGACAGGCAAGGGGGCTGAAGCTTTCTTT. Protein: CASSYSTGKGAEAFF.

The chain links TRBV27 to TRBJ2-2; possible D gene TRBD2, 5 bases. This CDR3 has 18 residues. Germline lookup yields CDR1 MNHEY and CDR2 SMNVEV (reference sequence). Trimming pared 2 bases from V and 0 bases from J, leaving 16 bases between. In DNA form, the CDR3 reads TGTGCCAGCAGTTTAACTGGGGAGCCCCTCCCGAACACCGGGGAGCTGTTTTTT. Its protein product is CASSLTGEPLPNTGELFF.

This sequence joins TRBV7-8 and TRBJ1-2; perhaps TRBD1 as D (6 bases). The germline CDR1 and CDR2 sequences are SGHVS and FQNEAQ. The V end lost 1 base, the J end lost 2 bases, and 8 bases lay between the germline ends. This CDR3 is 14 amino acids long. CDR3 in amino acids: CASSLGTENYGYTF. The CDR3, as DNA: TGTGCCAGCAGCTTAGGGACAGAGAACTATGGCTACACCTTC.

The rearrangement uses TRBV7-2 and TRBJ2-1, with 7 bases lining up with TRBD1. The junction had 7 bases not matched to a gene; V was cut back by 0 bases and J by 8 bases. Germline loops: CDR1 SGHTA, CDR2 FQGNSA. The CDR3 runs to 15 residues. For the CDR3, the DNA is TGTGCCAGCAGCTTAGCGACAGGGTGGGTGGATGAGCAGTTCTTC. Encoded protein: CASSLATGWVDEQFF. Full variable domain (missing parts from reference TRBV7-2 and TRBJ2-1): GAGVSQSPSNKVTEKGKDVELRCDPISGHTALYWYRQSLGQGLEFLIYFQGNSAPDKSGLPSDRFSAERTGGSVSTLTIQRTQQEDSAVYLCASSLATGWVDEQFFGPGTRLTVL.

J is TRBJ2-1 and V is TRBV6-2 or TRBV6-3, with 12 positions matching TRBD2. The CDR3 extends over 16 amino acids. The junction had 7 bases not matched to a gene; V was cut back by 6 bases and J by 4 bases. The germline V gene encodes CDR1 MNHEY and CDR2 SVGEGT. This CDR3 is CASSPLGLAGYNEQFF. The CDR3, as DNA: TGTGCCAGCAGCCCACTCGGACTAGCGGGGTACAATGAGCAGTTCTTC.

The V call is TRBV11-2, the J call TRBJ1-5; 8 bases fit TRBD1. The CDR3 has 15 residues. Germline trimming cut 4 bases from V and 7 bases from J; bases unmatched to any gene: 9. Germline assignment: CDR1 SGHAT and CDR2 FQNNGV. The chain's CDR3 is CASSSTGGYGQPQHF. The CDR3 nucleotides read TGTGCCAGCAGCTCCACAGGGGGTTACGGACAGCCCCAGCATTTT.

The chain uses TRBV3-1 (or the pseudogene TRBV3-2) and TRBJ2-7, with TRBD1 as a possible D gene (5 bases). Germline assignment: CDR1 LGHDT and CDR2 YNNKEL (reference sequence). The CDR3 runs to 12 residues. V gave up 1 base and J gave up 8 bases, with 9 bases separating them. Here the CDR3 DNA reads TGTGCCAGCAGCCAAGGGGCAGGGCAGCAGTACTTC. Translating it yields CASSQGAGQQYF.

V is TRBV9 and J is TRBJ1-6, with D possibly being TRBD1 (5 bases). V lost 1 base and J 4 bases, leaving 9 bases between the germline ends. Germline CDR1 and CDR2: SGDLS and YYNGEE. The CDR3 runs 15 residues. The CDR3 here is CASSVQAGYNSPLHF. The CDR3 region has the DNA TGTGCCAGCAGCGTACAAGCAGGGTATAATTCACCCCTCCACTTT.

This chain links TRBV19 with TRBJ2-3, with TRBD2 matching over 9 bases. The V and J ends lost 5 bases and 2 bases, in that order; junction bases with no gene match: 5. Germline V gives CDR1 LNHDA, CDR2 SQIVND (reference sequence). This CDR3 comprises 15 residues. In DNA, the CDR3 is TGTGCCAGTAGTTTAGCGGGAGCCCTCACAGATACGCAGTATTTT. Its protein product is CASSLAGALTDTQYF.

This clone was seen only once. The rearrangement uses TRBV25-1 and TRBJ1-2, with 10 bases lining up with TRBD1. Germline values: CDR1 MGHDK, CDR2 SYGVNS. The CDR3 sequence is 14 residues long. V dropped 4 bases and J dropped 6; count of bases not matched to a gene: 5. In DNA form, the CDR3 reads TGTGCCAGCAGTGTGACAGGGGGCGCTGATGGCTACACCTTC. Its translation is CASSVTGGADGYTF.